This record covers a single TCR beta chain. Its antigen is not known. This entry is derived from a study of shared clonotypes between healthy human individuals. About the study: Per donor, CD8 memory used one plate, CD8 naive used two, CD4 memory used three and CD4 naive used three. General observations from the study: Donors were few, which limited the genetic and exposure-history diversity represented.

Some clones are missing from TCRdb's copy, which holds only in-frame ones; the method was immunoSEQ multiplex PCR. The profile covers around 330,000 clones, with roughly 70% appearing a single time and 10% taken by the ten largest. The CDR3 is made up of 14 amino acids. Germline CDR1 is SNHLY and CDR2 is FYNNEI. Trimming cost V 8 bases and J 6 bases; bases outside gene matches: 12. The V call is TRBV2, the J call TRBJ2-7; 8 bases align to TRBD1. The sequence was collected from a man younger than 45 in good health. The sequenced sample was memory CD4+ T cells sorted from blood. Subset here: CD45RA-negative fraction. CDR3: CASVRTGGTGEQYF. CDR3 DNA sequence: TGTGCCAGCGTTAGAACAGGGGGAACGGGCGAGCAGTACTTC.